Sequencing of this TCR beta chain was carried out in a study of Tregs in tolerant kidney transplant recipients. General study points: Biological reproducibility was not directly addressed, but technical replication error appeared minimal. Few patients were studied, so findings need validation in larger groups. Changing PCR primers prevented nucleotide comparison between some patients' samples.

This CDR3 has 13 residues. Unmatched junction bases numbered 6, after V lost 4 bases and J lost 7 bases. CDR1 and CDR2 (germline): SGHNT, YENEEA. Details on this clone: Its antigen is unidentified.

The table came from immunoSEQ multiplex PCR; TCRdb's copy has only in-frame clones and leaves some out. The sample includes 55,000 to 80,000 clones, nearly 98% of them seen just once. The clonotype was recovered from a human donor who received a combined kidney and bone marrow transplant. The sequencing used Tregs from blood, collected before the transplant. V gene TRBV11-3 combines with J gene TRBJ2-5; TRBD2 aligns across 7 bases. The CDR3 sequence is CASSSGGGATQYF. CDR3 sequence (DNA): TGTGCCAGCAGCTCCGGCGGGGGAGCGACCCAGTACTTC.